This T cell receptor beta chain was sequenced in a study of blood T cell repertoires in COVID-19. Unmatched junction bases numbered 11, after V lost 3 bases and J lost 11 bases. Per germline, CDR1 MNHEY and CDR2 SMNVEV (reference sequence). The CDR3 sequence is 14 residues long. Produced via immunoSEQ multiplex PCR; TCRdb's table is partial and in-frame only. This sample has over 65,000 clones, with about 86% found just once. This clonotype was sampled from an elderly man with acute or convalescent COVID-19. The sequencing input was peripheral blood. The chain links TRBV27 to TRBJ2-3, with 7 bases fitting TRBD1. The chain's CDR3 is CASSFNDRVVRQYF. DNA of the CDR3: TGTGCCAGCAGTTTCAACGACAGGGTGGTCAGGCAGTATTTT.